A single T cell receptor beta chain is shown here with its context. Researchers ran the PCR with 60 Vbeta and 13 Jbeta primers. The assay was immunoSEQ multiplex PCR, and TCRdb's table has in-frame clones only and misses some. The sample carries 200,000 or so clones, about 77% recorded once. CDR1 is SEHNR and CDR2 is FQNEAQ in the germline V gene (reference sequence). Trimming at V came to 5 bases and at J to 6 bases, leaving 7 bases not matched to a gene. This CDR3 region has 14 residues. The sample originates from a study of cytomegalovirus exposure and HLA in healthy donors. The chain joins TRBV7-9 to TRBJ1-2; TRBD1 agrees at 9 bases. The TCR originated in a woman in her 30s in good health and CMV-seropositive. The sample taken for sequencing was PBMCs. The DNA for the CDR3 is TGTGCCAGCAGCGGGGGGACAGGGTGGAATGGCTACACCTTC. This translates into CASSGGTGWNGYTF.